This TCR beta chain emerged from a study of metastatic and nonmetastatic thyroid tumors. Turning to the study itself: Patients with malignant and benign thyroid disease provided blood and tumor or nodule tissue, whose repertoires were compared.

TCRdb reanalyzed the PCR reads with MiXCR. The data show about 20,000 clones, with approximately 24% seen just once and 5.5% to 6.5% held by the top ten. Among the patients, none had received any treatment before thyroid surgery. V lost 4 bases to trimming and J lost 4 bases; unmatched junction nucleotides: 10. The CDR3 length is 16 residues. Germline V gene sequence: CDR1 LNHDA, CDR2 SQIVND (reference sequence). This clone was observed at least ten times. The sequencing sample was made of tumor tissue. This receptor was identified in a female donor with papillary thyroid cancer or a benign thyroid nodule (not recorded which). Some clones in this sample may be carry-over from other donors' samples. The chain couples TRBV19 to TRBJ2-5; 9 bases match TRBD1. The CDR3 sequence: CASSKGTGNPLETQYF. The CDR3 bases are TGTGCCAGTAGTAAAGGGACAGGGAACCCGTTAGAGACCCAGTACTTC.